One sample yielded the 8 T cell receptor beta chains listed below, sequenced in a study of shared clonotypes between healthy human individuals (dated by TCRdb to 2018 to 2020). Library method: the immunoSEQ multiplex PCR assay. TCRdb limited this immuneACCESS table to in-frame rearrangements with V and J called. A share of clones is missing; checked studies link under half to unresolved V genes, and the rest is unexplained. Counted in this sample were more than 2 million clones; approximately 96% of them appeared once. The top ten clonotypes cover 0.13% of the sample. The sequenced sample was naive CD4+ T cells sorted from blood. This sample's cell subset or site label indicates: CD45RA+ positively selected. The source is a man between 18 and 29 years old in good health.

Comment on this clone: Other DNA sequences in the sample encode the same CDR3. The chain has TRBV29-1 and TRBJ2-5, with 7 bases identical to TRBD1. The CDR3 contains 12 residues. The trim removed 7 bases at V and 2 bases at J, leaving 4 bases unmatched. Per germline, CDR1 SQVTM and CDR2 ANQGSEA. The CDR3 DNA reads TGCAGCGCAGGGACAGCTCAAGAGACCCAGTACTTC. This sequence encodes CSAGTAQETQYF. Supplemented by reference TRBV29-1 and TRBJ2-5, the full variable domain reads SAVISQKPSRDICQRGTSLTIQCQVDSQVTMMFWYRQQPGQSLTLIATANQGSEATYESGFVIDKFPISRPNLTFSTLTVSNMSPEDSSIYLCSAGTAQETQYFGPGTRLLVL.

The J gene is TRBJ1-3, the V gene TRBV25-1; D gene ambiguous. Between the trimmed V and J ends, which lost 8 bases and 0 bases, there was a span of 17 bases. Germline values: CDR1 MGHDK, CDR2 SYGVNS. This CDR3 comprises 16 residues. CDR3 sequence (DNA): TGTGCCAGCTCCCTTGGAAGCGTAACCTCTGGAAACACCATATATTTT. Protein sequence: CASSLGSVTSGNTIYF.

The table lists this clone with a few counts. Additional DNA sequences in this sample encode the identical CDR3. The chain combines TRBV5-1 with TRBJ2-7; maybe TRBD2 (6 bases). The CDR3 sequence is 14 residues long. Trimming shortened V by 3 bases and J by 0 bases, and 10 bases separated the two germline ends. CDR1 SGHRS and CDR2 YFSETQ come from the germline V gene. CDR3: CASSSDGSSYEQYF. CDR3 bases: TGCGCCAGCAGCTCGGACGGGAGCTCCTACGAGCAGTACTTC.

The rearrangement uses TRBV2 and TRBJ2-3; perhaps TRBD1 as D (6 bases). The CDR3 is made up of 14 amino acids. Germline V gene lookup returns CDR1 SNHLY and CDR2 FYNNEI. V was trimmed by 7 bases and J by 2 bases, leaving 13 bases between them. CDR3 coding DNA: TGTGCCAGCACTAACCAGGGGTTCACAGATACGCAGTATTTT. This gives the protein CASTNQGFTDTQYF.

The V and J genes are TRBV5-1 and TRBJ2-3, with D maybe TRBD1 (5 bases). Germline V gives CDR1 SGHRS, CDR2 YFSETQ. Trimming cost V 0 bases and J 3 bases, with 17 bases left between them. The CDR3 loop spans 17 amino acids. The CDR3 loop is CASSLGQPRQMTDTQYF. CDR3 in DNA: TGCGCCAGCAGCTTGGGACAGCCTCGCCAGATGACAGATACGCAGTATTTT.

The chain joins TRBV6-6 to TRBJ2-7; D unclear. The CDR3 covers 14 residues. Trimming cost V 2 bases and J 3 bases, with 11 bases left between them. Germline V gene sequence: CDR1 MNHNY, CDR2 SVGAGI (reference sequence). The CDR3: CASSYAAANYEQYF. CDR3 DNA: TGTGCCAGCAGTTACGCTGCGGCAAACTACGAGCAGTACTTC.

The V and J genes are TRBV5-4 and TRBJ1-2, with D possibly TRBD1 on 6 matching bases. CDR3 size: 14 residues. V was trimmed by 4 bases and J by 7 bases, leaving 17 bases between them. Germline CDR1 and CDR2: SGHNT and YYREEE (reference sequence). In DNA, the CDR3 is TGTGCCAGCAGCGGCGGGACATGGAATGCTGGCTACACCTTC. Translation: CASSGGTWNAGYTF.

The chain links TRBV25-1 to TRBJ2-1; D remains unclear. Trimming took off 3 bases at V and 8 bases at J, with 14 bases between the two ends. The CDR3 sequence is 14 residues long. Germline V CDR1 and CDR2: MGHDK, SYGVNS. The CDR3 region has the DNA TGTGCCAGCAGTGATGGGCCTAGGATCGATGAGCAGTTCTTC. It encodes CASSDGPRIDEQFF.